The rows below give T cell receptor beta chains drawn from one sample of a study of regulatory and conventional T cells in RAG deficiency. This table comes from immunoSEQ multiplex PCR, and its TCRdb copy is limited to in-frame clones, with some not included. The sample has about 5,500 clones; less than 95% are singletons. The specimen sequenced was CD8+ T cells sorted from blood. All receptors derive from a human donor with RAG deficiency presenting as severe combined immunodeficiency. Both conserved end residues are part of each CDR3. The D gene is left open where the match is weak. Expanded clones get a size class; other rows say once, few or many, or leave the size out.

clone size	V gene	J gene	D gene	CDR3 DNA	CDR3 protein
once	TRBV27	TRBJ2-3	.	TGTGCCAGCAGTCCGCCGGGGTGGGTAGGGACAGATACGCAGTATTTT	CASSPPGWVGTDTQYF
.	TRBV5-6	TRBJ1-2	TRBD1	TGTGCCAGCAGCTTGGGACAGGGTTTCTATGGCTACACCTTC	CASSLGQGFYGYTF
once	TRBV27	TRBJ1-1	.	TGTGCCAGCAGTTTGGGGGCAGAAGCTTTCTTT	CASSLGAEAFF
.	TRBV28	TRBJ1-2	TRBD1	TGTGCCAGCAGTCCGCGGCAGGGGGCCTTAGGCTACACCTTC	CASSPRQGALGYTF
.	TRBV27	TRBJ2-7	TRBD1	TGTGCCAGCAGTCTGACAGGGGACCCCTACGAGCAGTACTTC	CASSLTGDPYEQYF
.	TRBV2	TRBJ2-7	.	TGTGCCAGCAGTGATCCGACTGAGGGAGTTACGGACGAGCAGTACTTC	CASSDPTEGVTDEQYF
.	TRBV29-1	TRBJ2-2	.	TGCAGCGTTGTGCACGGGGAGCTGTTTTTT	CSVVHGELFF
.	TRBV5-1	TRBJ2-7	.	TGCGCCAGCAGCCCCCCAAGGCTCTACGAGCAGTACTTC	CASSPPRLYEQYF
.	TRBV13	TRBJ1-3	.	TGTGCCAGCAGCTTAGGCGGAAACACCATATATTTT	CASSLGGNTIYF
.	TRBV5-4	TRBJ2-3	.	TGTGCCAGCAGCCAGAAGGGAGCGTCCCCCGCCACAGATACGCAGTATTTT	CASSQKGASPATDTQYF
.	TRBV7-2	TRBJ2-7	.	TGTGCCAGCAGCTTAGGGGGACCCTCCTACGAGCAGTACTTC	CASSLGGPSYEQYF
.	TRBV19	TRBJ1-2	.	TGTGCCAGTAGTATCCGCTCGACGGGCATCCACTACTATGGCTACACCTTC	CASSIRSTGIHYYGYTF
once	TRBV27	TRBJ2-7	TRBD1	TGTGCCAGCAGTTTCGGGACAGCCTACGAGCAGTACTTC	CASSFGTAYEQYF
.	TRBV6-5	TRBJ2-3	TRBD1	TGTGCCAGCAGTTACTCCGTGACAGGGGGCTTGGATACGCAGTATTTT	CASSYSVTGGLDTQYF
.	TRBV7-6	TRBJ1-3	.	TGTGCCAGCTGGCAAGAGGACACCATATATTTT	CASWQEDTIYF
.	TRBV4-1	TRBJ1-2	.	TGCGCCAGCAGCCAATCTGTCCTTAACTATGGCTACACCTTC	CASSQSVLNYGYTF
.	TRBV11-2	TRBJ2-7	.	TGTGCCAGCAGGCTCGCCTGGTCCTCCTACGAGCAGTACTTC	CASRLAWSSYEQYF
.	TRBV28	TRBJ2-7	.	TGTGCCAGCAGTTTGATGATCTACGAGCAGTACTTC	CASSLMIYEQYF
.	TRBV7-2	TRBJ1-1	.	TGTGCCAGCAGGTGGGGGAACACTGAAGCTTTCTTT	CASRWGNTEAFF
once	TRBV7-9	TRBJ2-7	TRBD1	TGTGCCAGCAGCTTATCCGGACAGGCCTCCTACGAGCAGTACTTC	CASSLSGQASYEQYF
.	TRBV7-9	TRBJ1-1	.	TGTGCCAGCAGCTTAGAGTTGGTGGCCGCTTTCTTT	CASSLELVAAFF
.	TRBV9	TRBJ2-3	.	TGTGCCAGCAGCGTAGGAGGGTACGAGACAGATACGCAGTATTTT	CASSVGGYETDTQYF
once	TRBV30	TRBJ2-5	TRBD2	TGTGCCTGGAGTGTCATGCTAGCGGATAGAGAGACCCAGTACTTC	CAWSVMLADRETQYF
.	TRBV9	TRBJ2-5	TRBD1	TGTGCCAGCAGTCTAGGACAGGTGATACAGGAGACCCAGTACTTC	CASSLGQVIQETQYF
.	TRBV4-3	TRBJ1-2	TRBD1	TGCGCCAGCAGCCAAGGACAGGGATATGGCTACACCTTC	CASSQGQGYGYTF
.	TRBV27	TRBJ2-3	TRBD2	TGTGCCAGCAGTCCTGGCGGGGGAGGAGGAACAGATACGCAGTATTTT	CASSPGGGGGTDTQYF
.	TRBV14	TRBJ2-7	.	TGTGCCAGCAGCCAAGGGGCTAGCCTCCCCTACGAGCAGTACTTC	CASSQGASLPYEQYF
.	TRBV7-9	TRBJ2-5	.	TGTGCCAGCAGCTTAGGGGGGCAAGAGACCCAGTACTTC	CASSLGGQETQYF
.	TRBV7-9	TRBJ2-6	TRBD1	TGTGCCAGCAGCTTGCAGGACAGGGGGACCTCTGGGGCCAACGTCCTGACTTTC	CASSLQDRGTSGANVLTF
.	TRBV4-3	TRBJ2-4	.	TGCGCCAGCAGCCCCACGGCAGCCAAAAACATTCAGTACTTC	CASSPTAAKNIQYF
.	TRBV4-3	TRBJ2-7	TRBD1	TGCGCCAGCAGCCAAGGACAGGGCGAGCAGTACTTC	CASSQGQGEQYF
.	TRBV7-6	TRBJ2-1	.	TGTGCCAGCAGCTTAACATATTACAATGAGCAGTTCTTC	CASSLTYYNEQFF
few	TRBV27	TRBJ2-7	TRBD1	TGTGCCAGCCGACACGCGACAGGGGGGTACGAGCAGTACTTC	CASRHATGGYEQYF
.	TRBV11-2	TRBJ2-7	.	TGTGCCAGCAGCTCTGGGTCCTACGAGCAGTACTTC	CASSSGSYEQYF
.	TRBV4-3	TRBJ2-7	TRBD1	TGCGCCAGCAGCCAAGGGCGACAGGGATTAGCCTACGAGCAGTACTTC	CASSQGRQGLAYEQYF
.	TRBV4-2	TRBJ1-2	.	TGTGCCTCTTACGGGGGTGGCTACACCTTC	CASYGGGYTF
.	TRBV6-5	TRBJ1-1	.	TGTGCCAGCAGTTTCAACGGACAGAACACTGAAGCTTTCTTT	CASSFNGQNTEAFF
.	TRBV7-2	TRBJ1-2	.	TGTGCCAGCAGCTTAACTGAGGGAAACTATGGCTACACCTTC	CASSLTEGNYGYTF
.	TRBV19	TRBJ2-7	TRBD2	TGTGCCAGTAGCGGGAGGGCCTCCTACGAGCAGTACTTC	CASSGRASYEQYF
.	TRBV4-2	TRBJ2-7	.	TGTGCCAGCAGCAAAGGGAGGACGGGCCCGGATCGCTACGAGCAGTACTTC	CASSKGRTGPDRYEQYF
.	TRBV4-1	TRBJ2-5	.	TGCGCCAGCAGCCAAGATAGCAGGTCGAAGAAGACCCAGTACTTC	CASSQDSRSKKTQYF
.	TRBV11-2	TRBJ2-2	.	TGTGCCAGCACCTACTTCCGAGGGGGGACCGGGGAGCTGTTTTTT	CASTYFRGGTGELFF
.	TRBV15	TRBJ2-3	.	TGTGCCACCACCAGGGGAATATTGCCCGGAGATACGCAGTATTTT	CATTRGILPGDTQYF
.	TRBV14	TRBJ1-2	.	TGTGCCAGCAGCCAATCAACAGGCCCCCTTGGCTACACCTTC	CASSQSTGPLGYTF
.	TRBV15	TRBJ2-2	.	TGTGCCACCAGCAGAGATCGCTACGGGAACACCGGGGAGCTGTTTTTT	CATSRDRYGNTGELFF